This record covers a single T cell receptor (beta chain). Its antigen is not known. This record comes from a study of cytomegalovirus exposure and HLA in healthy donors. As for the study in general: The 120 or so validation repertoires, a later analysis reported, used the same platform as the approximately 700 first-cohort repertoires. General study findings and limits: Cytomegalovirus association was listed for around 180 TCR beta chains.

Assay used: immunoSEQ multiplex PCR; TCRdb lists only in-frame clones, some missing. This sample has about 130,000 clones; roughly 89% occur once, and the top ten carry 0.95% to 1.5%. Germline V gives CDR1 ENHRY, CDR2 SYGVKD. With 8 bases removed from V and 0 bases from J, the gap between germline ends came to 5 bases. The CDR3 extends over 12 amino acids. The TCR sequence derives from a woman between 18 and 29 years old in good health and CMV-seronegative. This sequence joins TRBV10-3 and TRBJ1-5; D is ambiguous. Sequencing input: PBMCs. CDR3 nucleotide sequence: TGTGCCATCGCGGCTAGCAATCAGCCCCAGCATTTT. Protein sequence: CAIAASNQPQHF.